This T cell receptor beta chain was captured in a study of T cell responses to AZD1222 COVID-19 vaccine. Study-wide points: Spike-specific TCR repertoires showed rising breadth and depth after two AZD1222 doses. Seropositive at baseline were only a handful of AZD1222 recipients.

The CDR3 sequence is 15 residues long. Trimming stripped 4 bases from V and 1 base from J, with 13 bases between. Germline values: CDR1 LGHDT, CDR2 YNNKEL (reference sequence). Sequencing used immunoSEQ multiplex PCR; TCRdb keeps in-frame clones, though not all of them. The sample yields 75,000 to 100,000 clones, 88% seen once. About this clone itself: What it recognizes is unknown.

The rearrangement joins TRBV3-1 (or the pseudogene TRBV3-2) to TRBJ2-5; D uncertain. This TCR came from an adult in good health. The source material was peripheral blood, sampled on day 0 of AZD1222 vaccination. CDR3 nucleotides: TGTGCCAGCAGCCGACCGACGGATCCCCAAGAGACCCAGTACTTC. Translating gives CASSRPTDPQETQYF.